A single sample gave rise to the 29 T cell receptor beta chains below, sequenced in a study of shared clonotypes between healthy human individuals. Sequenced by immunoSEQ multiplex PCR; TCRdb stores in-frame clones only, minus some. Of 600,000 to 800,000 clones in the sample, roughly 72% are singletons; the top ten hold less than 2%. Sequencing was performed on memory CD4+ T cells sorted from blood. Noted subset: CD45RA-negative fraction. The receptor set was obtained from a woman in her 30s in good health.

This clone was detected only a few times. The V and J genes are TRBV4-2 and TRBJ2-7; TRBD2 matches 8 bases. Per the germline V gene, CDR1 is LGHNA and CDR2 is YNFKEQ. The CDR3 contains 15 residues. V shed 0 bases, J shed 3 bases, and the junction held 4 bases outside the gene matches. The CDR3 spells CASSQEKRGHYEQYF. The CDR3 region has the DNA TGTGCCAGCAGCCAAGAAAAGCGGGGGCACTACGAGCAGTACTTC.

This clone was seen just once. The rearrangement links TRBV11-2 to TRBJ2-3; D possibly corresponds to TRBD2 (6 bases). CDR3 length: 15 residues. Germline V gene sequence: CDR1 SGHAT, CDR2 FQNNGV. Trimming pared 7 bases from V and 1 base from J, leaving 15 bases between. CDR3 bases: TGTGCCAGCACAAGAAGACTAGGGGGCACAGATACGCAGTATTTT. Translating it yields CASTRRLGGTDTQYF.

The chain combines TRBV2 with TRBJ1-5; maybe TRBD1 (5 bases). V was clipped by 4 bases and J by 4 bases, with 11 bases between them. Germline V gives CDR1 SNHLY, CDR2 FYNNEI. The CDR3 spans 14 residues. In DNA, the CDR3 is TGTGCCAGCAGTGGGGACGGCCAGAATCAGCCCCAGCATTTT. It is translated as CASSGDGQNQPQHF.

V is TRBV6-1 and J is TRBJ1-5; D gene unclear. Germline assignment: CDR1 MNHNS and CDR2 SASEGT. The CDR3 covers 12 residues. Trimming stripped 5 bases from V and 0 bases from J, with 2 bases between. DNA of the CDR3: TGTGCCAGCAGTCGTAGCAATCAGCCCCAGCATTTT. Translated: CASSRSNQPQHF.

The chain recombines TRBV28 with TRBJ2-1, with D perhaps TRBD2 (6 bases). This CDR3 spans 15 amino acids. Germline CDR1 is MDHEN and CDR2 is SYDVKM. V was shortened by 3 bases and J by 1 base, with 10 bases between the two germline ends. The CDR3 nucleotides read TGTGCCAGCAGTTTTTCTAGCGTTTCCTACAATGAGCAGTTCTTC. Protein: CASSFSSVSYNEQFF.

This sequence joins TRBV15 and TRBJ2-7, with D maybe TRBD2 (5 bases). Germline CDR1 reads LNHNV; CDR2 reads YYDKDF (reference sequence). This CDR3 has 14 residues. The V and J ends lost 5 bases and 0 bases respectively, with 11 bases between them. The CDR3 DNA reads TGTGCCACCAGCGCAATAAGCGGCTCCTACGAGCAGTACTTC. Translating it yields CATSAISGSYEQYF. Variable domain in full (rest from reference TRBV15 and TRBJ2-7): DAMVIQNPRYQVTQFGKPVTLSCSQTLNHNVMYWYQQKSSQAPKLLFHYYDKDFNNEADTPDNFQSRRPNTSFCFLDIRSPGLGDTAMYLCATSAISGSYEQYFGPGTRLTVT.

In this sample, this clone turned up a few times. The CDR3 loop reads CASSSDRNSYNEQFF. For the CDR3, the DNA is TGCGCCAGCAGCTCCGACAGAAATTCCTACAATGAGCAGTTCTTC. The rearrangement joins TRBV5-1 to TRBJ2-1; possibly TRBD1 for D (5 bases). Germline-derived CDR1 and CDR2 are SGHRS and YFSETQ. V lost 3 bases and J lost 1, with 11 bases in between. The CDR3 totals 15 residues. The full variable domain, in which reference TRBV5-1 and TRBJ2-1 provide the parts outside the CDR3, is KAGVTQTPRYLIKTRGQQVTLSCSPISGHRSVSWYQQTPGQGLQFLFEYFSETQRNKGNFPGRFSGRQFSNSRSEMNVSTLELGDSALYLCASSSDRNSYNEQFFGPGTRLTVL.

This clone was seen a single time. The V gene is TRBV5-1, the J gene TRBJ2-7, with D possibly matching TRBD2 (6 bases). The length of the CDR3 is 13 residues. Germline CDR1 is SGHRS and CDR2 is YFSETQ. V was trimmed by 5 bases and J by 4 bases, leaving 13 bases between them. In nucleotides, the CDR3 is TGCGCCAGCAGAACAGGAGGGGCTTACGAGCAGTACTTC. Protein: CASRTGGAYEQYF.

This chain connects TRBV7-6 to TRBJ1-4; D is undetermined. Germline CDR1 SGHVS, CDR2 FNYEAQ. With 2 bases removed from V and 5 bases from J, the gap between germline ends came to 12 bases. The CDR3 has 15 residues. As DNA, the CDR3 is TGTGCCAGCAGCTTAAGCAACAGACCAAATGAAAAACTGTTTTTT. It translates to CASSLSNRPNEKLFF.

This clone was seen only once. This sample includes further DNA sequences coding for the same CDR3. The rearrangement joins TRBV28 to TRBJ1-5; D unresolved. The CDR3 covers 13 residues. In germline, CDR1 is MDHEN, CDR2 SYDVKM. The ends were cut back, 6 bases at V and 3 bases at J, with 9 bases in the middle. The CDR3 region is CASSRPPNQPQHF. The CDR3 DNA is TGTGCCAGCAGCAGACCCCCCAATCAGCCCCAGCATTTT.

This chain connects TRBV27 to TRBJ2-6, with D hard to call. The V and J ends lost 6 bases and 3 bases respectively, with 12 bases between them. This CDR3 region has 15 residues. Germline V lookup: CDR1 MNHEY, CDR2 SMNVEV (reference sequence). This chain's CDR3 is CASSLWVSGANVLTF. CDR3 sequence (DNA): TGTGCCAGCAGCCTATGGGTGAGTGGGGCCAACGTCCTGACTTTC.

The chain uses TRBV28 and TRBJ2-5, with TRBD1 as a possible D gene (5 bases). The CDR3 runs 13 residues. V was trimmed by 7 bases and J by 3 bases, leaving 12 bases between them. Germline CDR1 and CDR2: MDHEN and SYDVKM. The CDR3 coding sequence is TGTGCCAGCACCTTAGGCAGGGAAGAGACCCAGTACTTC. It codes for CASTLGREETQYF.

The V and J genes are TRBV6-6 and TRBJ2-5; D remains ambiguous. Germline V gives CDR1 MNHNY, CDR2 SVGAGI (reference sequence). The V end was cut by 4 bases, the J end by 3 bases, with 9 bases between. The CDR3 totals 13 residues. DNA of the CDR3: TGTGCCAGCAGTTCACACGTGGAAGAGACCCAGTACTTC. This sequence encodes CASSSHVEETQYF.

This clone has only one observation. This chain connects TRBV11-3 to TRBJ2-5; no firm D call. The J call may be faulty, since TRBJ2-7 better matches the DNA end. CDR3 size: 14 residues. Germline V lookup: CDR1 SGHNT, CDR2 YENEEA. The chain's CDR3 is CASSFVRPTYEQYF. The CDR3 DNA is TGTGCCAGCAGCTTTGTCCGACCCACCTACGAGCAGTACTTC.

This clone was observed a single time. Other DNA sequences in this sample translate to the same CDR3. This chain uses TRBV7-9 with TRBJ2-3, with a tentative D call TRBD1 (6 bases). Per the germline V gene, CDR1 is SEHNR and CDR2 is FQNEAQ (reference sequence). The CDR3 is 15 amino acids. With 5 bases removed from V and 2 bases from J, the gap between germline ends came to 14 bases. Written as DNA, the CDR3 is TGTGCCAGCAGCCTCAGGGGCCAAGACACAGATACGCAGTATTTT. This codes for CASSLRGQDTDTQYF.

The chain is built from TRBV4-1 and TRBJ1-4, with TRBD1 matching over 8 bases. The J segment lost 5 bases and the V segment lost 4 bases, leaving 9 bases of the junction unmatched. The germline V gene encodes CDR1 MGHRA and CDR2 YSYEKL. CDR3 size: 16 residues. The DNA of the CDR3 is TGCGCCAGCAGCCCGTTCGGACAGGGACAAAATGAAAAACTGTTTTTT. Translated, it gives CASSPFGQGQNEKLFF.

The J gene is TRBJ1-1, the V gene TRBV15; D is unclear. There are 16 residues in the CDR3. The V gene lost 0 bases and the J gene lost 0 bases, with 11 bases spanning the gap. Germline lookup yields CDR1 LNHNV and CDR2 YYDKDF (reference sequence). The CDR3 DNA is TGTGCCACCAGCAGAGATCTGGGCGGGTTGAACACTGAAGCTTTCTTT. It codes for CATSRDLGGLNTEAFF.

The V call is TRBV30, the J call TRBJ1-1; D is unresolved. V shed 1 base and J shed 0 bases, with 12 bases lying between them. Germline assignment: CDR1 GTSNPN and CDR2 SVGIG (reference sequence). This CDR3 comprises 15 residues. The CDR3: CAWSAPRALNTEAFF. In nucleotides, the CDR3 is TGTGCCTGGAGTGCCCCGCGGGCATTGAACACTGAAGCTTTCTTT.

This clone was counted at least ten times. This chain links TRBV28 with TRBJ1-4; D may be TRBD1 (5 bases). Looked up from germline, CDR1 is MDHEN and CDR2 is SYDVKM. V shed 5 bases and J shed 1 base, with 11 bases lying between them. The CDR3 has 15 residues. The CDR3 DNA reads TGTGCCAGCAGTCCCTCCGGGGGAACTAATGAAAAACTGTTTTTT. Translation gives CASSPSGGTNEKLFF. The variable domain in full, with the rest retrieved from reference TRBV28 and TRBJ1-4, is DVKVTQSSRYLVKRTGEKVFLECVQDMDHENMFWYRQDPGLGLRLIYFSYDVKMKEKGDIPEGYSVSREKKERFSLILESASTNQTSMYLCASSPSGGTNEKLFFGSGTQLSVL.

Turning to this clone: The same CDR3 can be traced to other DNA sequences in this sample. The chain combines TRBV19 with TRBJ1-5, with D maybe TRBD1 (6 bases). This CDR3 contains 14 residues. CDR1 is LNHDA and CDR2 is SQIVND in the germline V gene (reference sequence). V lost 5 bases and J 2 bases, leaving 10 bases between the germline ends. CDR3 bases: TGTGCCAGTAGTGAACAGGGTGGCAATCAGCCCCAGCATTTT. Translated, it gives CASSEQGGNQPQHF.

This chain connects TRBV7-2 to TRBJ2-7, with 8 bases that match TRBD2. The ends lost 5 bases at V and 3 bases at J; junction bases unmatched: 6. This CDR3 comprises 14 residues. Per the germline V gene, CDR1 is SGHTA and CDR2 is FQGNSA. CDR3 protein: CASSPGLEFYEQYF. The CDR3 nucleotides read TGTGCCAGCAGCCCGGGACTAGAATTCTACGAGCAGTACTTC.

V usage is TRBV5-4 and J usage is TRBJ2-7, with TRBD2 identical over 8 bases. Germline CDR1 SGHNT, CDR2 YYREEE (reference sequence). The CDR3 consists of 15 residues. J was trimmed by 1 base and V by 5 bases; bases with no gene match: 8. The CDR3 DNA follows: TGTGCCAGCAGGGTGGCGGGCGGGAGGTCCTACGAGCAGTACTTC. Residues: CASRVAGGRSYEQYF.

This sequence joins TRBV2 and TRBJ1-1, with D perhaps TRBD1 (5 bases). The germline V gene has CDR1 SNHLY and CDR2 FYNNEI. CDR3 length: 11 residues. V was pared by 3 bases and J by 8 bases, with 7 bases between. The CDR3 nucleotides read TGTGCCAGCAGTGATTCAGGGGAAGCTTTCTTT. Amino acid sequence: CASSDSGEAFF.

This clone has only a few counts. The chain links TRBV28 to TRBJ2-1; D is uncertain. Germline V gene data show CDR1 as MDHEN and CDR2 as SYDVKM. Trimming pared 5 bases from V and 5 bases from J, leaving 13 bases between. This CDR3 region has 14 residues. The CDR3 is CASSRVYAHNEQFF. CDR3 bases: TGTGCCAGCAGTCGTGTGTACGCGCACAATGAGCAGTTCTTC.

This clone was counted a few times. V and J are TRBV28 and TRBJ2-7; D is perhaps TRBD2 (5 bases). The CDR3 contains 15 residues. The V and J ends lost 7 bases and 2 bases respectively, with 18 bases between them. Germline CDR1 MDHEN, CDR2 SYDVKM. CDR3 region: CASISLGGPPYEQYF. CDR3 sequence (DNA): TGTGCCAGCATTTCCTTGGGCGGGCCCCCCTACGAGCAGTACTTC.

The chain links TRBV18 to TRBJ2-2; tentatively, D is TRBD1 (6 bases). The V end was cut by 6 bases, the J end by 3 bases, with 14 bases between. Germline CDR1 and CDR2: KGHSH and LQKENI. The CDR3 length is 15 residues. The CDR3 sequence is CASSPDRRDTGELFF. As DNA, the CDR3 is TGTGCCAGCTCTCCAGACAGGAGAGACACCGGGGAGCTGTTTTTT.

The chain joins TRBV5-1 to TRBJ1-1; possible D gene TRBD1, 6 bases. Trimming removed 4 bases from V and 1 base from J, with 14 bases in between. CDR1 and CDR2 from the germline V gene are SGHRS and YFSETQ. The length of the CDR3 is 15 residues. CDR3 coding DNA: TGCGCCAGCAGCCCTGGCGGGGGCGAGAACACTGAAGCTTTCTTT. This gives the protein CASSPGGGENTEAFF. Based on the CDR3 plus reference TRBV5-1 and TRBJ1-1, the full variable domain is KAGVTQTPRYLIKTRGQQVTLSCSPISGHRSVSWYQQTPGQGLQFLFEYFSETQRNKGNFPGRFSGRQFSNSRSEMNVSTLELGDSALYLCASSPGGGENTEAFFGQGTRLTVV.

The genes are TRBV7-9 and TRBJ1-1; D possibly corresponds to TRBD1 (5 bases). This CDR3 contains 14 residues. Trimming pared 5 bases from V and 4 bases from J, leaving 14 bases between. Germline CDR1 and CDR2: SEHNR and FQNEAQ (reference sequence). The CDR3: CASSPLWQGTEAFF. In DNA, the CDR3 is TGTGCCAGCAGCCCCCTGTGGCAGGGCACTGAAGCTTTCTTT.

This sequence joins TRBV28 and TRBJ2-2; D is perhaps TRBD1 (6 bases). The CDR3 is made up of 12 amino acids. Germline values: CDR1 MDHEN, CDR2 SYDVKM. Trimming cost V 5 bases and J 6 bases, with 7 bases left between them. The CDR3 is CASSEGAGELFF. The DNA of the CDR3 is TGTGCCAGCAGTGAGGGGGCCGGGGAGCTGTTTTTT.